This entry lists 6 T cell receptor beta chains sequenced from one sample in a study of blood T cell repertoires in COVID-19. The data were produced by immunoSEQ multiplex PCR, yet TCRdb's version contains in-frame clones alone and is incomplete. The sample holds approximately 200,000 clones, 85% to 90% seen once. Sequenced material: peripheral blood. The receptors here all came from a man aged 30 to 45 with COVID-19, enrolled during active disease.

This CDR3 is CASSQATGGAPNTIYF. Written as DNA, the CDR3 is TGTGCCAGCAGCCAAGCTACGGGGGGCGCACCCAACACCATATATTTT. The chain has TRBV4-2 and TRBJ1-3; perhaps TRBD1 as D (6 bases). The CDR3 is 16 amino acids. Trimming removed 1 base at V and 7 bases at J, with 17 bases between. CDR1 LGHNA and CDR2 YNFKEQ come from the germline V gene.

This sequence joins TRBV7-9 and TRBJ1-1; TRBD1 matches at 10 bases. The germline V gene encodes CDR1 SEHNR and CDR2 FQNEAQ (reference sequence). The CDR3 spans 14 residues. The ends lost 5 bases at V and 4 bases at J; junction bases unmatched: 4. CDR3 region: CASSRQGAATEAFF. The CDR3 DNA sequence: TGTGCCAGCAGCCGACAGGGGGCTGCCACTGAAGCTTTCTTT.

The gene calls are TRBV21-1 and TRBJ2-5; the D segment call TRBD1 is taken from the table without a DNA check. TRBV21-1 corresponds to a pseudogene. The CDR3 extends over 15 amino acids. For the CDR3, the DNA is TGTGCCAGCAGCAAAAGGGACAGGTTCCAAGAGACCCAGTACTTC. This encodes CASSKRDRFQETQYF.

This CDR3 reads CASSLGQGDYGYTF. CDR3 DNA sequence: TGTGCCAGCAGCCTCGGACAGGGGGACTATGGCTACACCTTC. The rearrangement joins TRBV9 to TRBJ1-2, with 10 bases aligning to TRBD1. The CDR3 is made up of 14 amino acids. Germline V gives CDR1 SGDLS, CDR2 YYNGEE. V lost 4 bases, J lost 3 bases, and 3 bases stayed unmatched.

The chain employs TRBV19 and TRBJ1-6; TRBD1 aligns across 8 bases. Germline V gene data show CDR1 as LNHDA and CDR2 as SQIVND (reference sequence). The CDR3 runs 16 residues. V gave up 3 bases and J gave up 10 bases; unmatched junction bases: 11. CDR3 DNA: TGTGCCAGTAGTATGGGAGGACAGGGCGACGGGTCACCCCTCCACTTT. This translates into CASSMGGQGDGSPLHF.

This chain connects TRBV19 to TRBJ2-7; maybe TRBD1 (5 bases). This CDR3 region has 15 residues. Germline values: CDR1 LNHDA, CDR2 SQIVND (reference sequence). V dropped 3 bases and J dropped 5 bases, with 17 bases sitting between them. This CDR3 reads CASSMGLGRVNEQYF. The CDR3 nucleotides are TGTGCCAGTAGTATGGGTCTGGGCAGGGTGAACGAGCAGTACTTC.